This T cell receptor beta chain was obtained from a study of T cell responses to AZD1222 COVID-19 vaccine. General study results and limits: Repertoires were sampled only after the peak T cell response. A rise in Spike-specific TCR breadth and depth followed two AZD1222 doses. Among vaccine-associated CD4 TCRs, coverage spanned spike, with dominance at 160-218 and 743-854.

The V gene lost 6 bases and the J gene lost 3 bases, with 14 bases spanning the gap. The CDR3 totals 14 residues. CDR1 is MNHEY, CDR2 SMNVEV, per germline (reference sequence). About this clone itself: Its antigen is unknown.

Measured with immunoSEQ multiplex PCR; TCRdb has only the in-frame clones, and not every one. The table has 150,000 to 200,000 clones, 85% to 95% seen once. The gene calls are TRBV27 and TRBJ1-2; TRBD1 is a possible D gene (5 bases). The TCR sequence derives from an adult in good health. The sequenced sample was peripheral blood, obtained on day 0 of AZD1222 vaccination. The CDR3 spells CASRKTGGDYGYTF. DNA of the CDR3: TGTGCCAGCAGAAAGACCGGGGGAGACTATGGCTACACCTTC.